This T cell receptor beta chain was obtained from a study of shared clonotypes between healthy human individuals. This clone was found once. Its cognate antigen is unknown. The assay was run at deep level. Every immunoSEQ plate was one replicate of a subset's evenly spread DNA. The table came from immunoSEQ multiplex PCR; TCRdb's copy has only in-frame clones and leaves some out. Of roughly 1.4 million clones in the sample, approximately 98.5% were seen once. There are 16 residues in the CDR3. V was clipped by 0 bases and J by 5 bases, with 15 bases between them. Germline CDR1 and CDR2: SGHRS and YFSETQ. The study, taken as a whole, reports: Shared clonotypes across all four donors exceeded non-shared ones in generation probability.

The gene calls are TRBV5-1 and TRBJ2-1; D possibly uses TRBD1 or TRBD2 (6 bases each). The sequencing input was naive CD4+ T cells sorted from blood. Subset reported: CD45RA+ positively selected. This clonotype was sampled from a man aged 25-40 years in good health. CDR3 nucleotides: TGCGCCAGCAGCTTGGACCCCCGGGGGCTCAACAATGAGCAGTTCTTC. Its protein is CASSLDPRGLNNEQFF.